The 18 T cell receptor beta chains reported below all come from one sample, sequenced in a study of blood T cells in healthy people across ages. Primers used in a second PCR of roughly 6 to 12 cycles were a sample-barcoded 5' primer and a J-beta primer mix. Each CDR3 protein is one row after TCRdb ran MiXCR on the 5' RACE reads. The sample lists roughly 1.5 million distinct CDR3 sequences, approximately 43% occurring once. The sequenced material came from blood. The receptors come from a young woman in good health.

Notes on this clonotype: A read error may account for a junction end that differs from germline. This sequence joins TRBV7-2 and TRBJ2-1; D is unclear. The CDR3 extends over 16 amino acids. Germline V CDR1 and CDR2: SGHTA, FQGNSA. Here the CDR3 reads CAGSLATTGSYNEQFF. The DNA for the CDR3 is TGTGCCGGCAGCTTAGCCACCACCGGGTCCTACAATGAGCAGTTCTTC.

The chain has TRBV29-1 and TRBJ1-2; D gene unclear. Trimming stripped 0 bases from V and 7 bases from J, with 3 bases between. The CDR3 extends over 10 amino acids. Per germline, CDR1 SQVTM and CDR2 ANQGSEA. CDR3 protein: CSVEDSGYTF. CDR3 nucleotides: TGCAGCGTTGAAGATTCTGGCTACACCTTC.

The chain has TRBV20-1 and TRBJ1-4; 7 bases fit TRBD1. Germline loops: CDR1 DFQATT, CDR2 SNEGSKA (reference sequence). V dropped 2 bases and J dropped 2; count of bases not matched to a gene: 2. This CDR3 has 14 residues. In DNA, the CDR3 is TGCAGTGCTAGACCGGGACAGACTAATGAAAAACTGTTTTTT. It translates to CSARPGQTNEKLFF.

The chain couples TRBV7-8 to TRBJ1-5, with a tentative D call TRBD1 (5 bases). The CDR3 is made up of 17 amino acids. The V end was cut by 2 bases, the J end by 1 base, with 15 bases between. Germline CDR1 is SGHVS and CDR2 is FQNEAQ. The CDR3 sequence is CASSLMWGPMSNQPQHF. The CDR3, as DNA: TGTGCCAGCAGCTTAATGTGGGGACCGATGAGCAATCAGCCCCAGCATTTT.

This sequence joins TRBV14 and TRBJ2-5; D not resolved. This CDR3 spans 13 amino acids. Trimming pared 0 bases from V and 11 bases from J, leaving 13 bases between. The germline gives CDR1 SGHDN, CDR2 FVKESK. CDR3 loop: CASSQERVNEQYF. The CDR3 DNA sequence: TGTGCCAGCAGCCAAGAAAGGGTCAATGAGCAGTACTTC.

This clonotype came up a few times. V usage is TRBV12-3 or TRBV12-4 and J usage is TRBJ2-7; D perhaps matches TRBD1 (5 bases). V was cut by 1 base and J by 3 bases, with 19 bases left in between. This CDR3 contains 17 residues. The CDR3 DNA follows: TGTGCCAGCAGTTTAGGGACAAGGCGTAAACCAAGCTACGAGCAGTACTTC. It specifies CASSLGTRRKPSYEQYF.

There are a few counts of this clonotype. CDR3 residues: CASSFSLAGGEQYF. The CDR3 DNA reads as TGTGCCAGCAGCTTTAGCTTAGCGGGAGGCGAGCAGTACTTC. V usage is TRBV7-2 and J usage is TRBJ2-7; TRBD2 matches at 10 bases. The V and J ends lost 3 bases and 6 bases, in that order; junction bases with no gene match: 5. The CDR3 extends over 14 amino acids. Looked up from germline, CDR1 is SGHTA and CDR2 is FQGNSA.

The table lists this clonotype with a few counts. The V call is TRBV10-3, the J call TRBJ2-7; D unresolved. The CDR3 is 13 amino acids. Deletions cut 5 bases from V and 3 bases from J, with 11 bases between. The germline V gene encodes CDR1 ENHRY and CDR2 SYGVKD. The CDR3 loop reads CAISSSLLYEQYF. In DNA form, the CDR3 reads TGTGCCATCAGTTCGTCCTTACTCTACGAGCAGTACTTC.

The chain links TRBV20-1 to TRBJ2-1; TRBD2 aligns across 11 bases. The CDR3 covers 16 residues. V shed 7 bases and J 4 bases; nucleotides not matched to a gene: 12. The germline gives CDR1 DFQATT, CDR2 SNEGSKA (reference sequence). This CDR3 reads CSGKIAGGLRYNEQFF. The CDR3 nucleotides are TGCAGTGGAAAGATAGCGGGGGGGTTAAGGTACAATGAGCAGTTCTTC.

In its sample, this clonotype was seen a few times. The chain couples TRBV7-2 to TRBJ2-3, with D tentatively TRBD2 (6 bases). V shed 1 base and J shed 2 bases, with 13 bases lying between them. The germline V gene has CDR1 SGHTA and CDR2 FQGNSA. The CDR3 has 16 residues. CDR3 sequence (DNA): TGTGCCAGCAGCTTAGTGGGGAGCGGGTACACAGATACGCAGTATTTT. This codes for CASSLVGSGYTDTQYF.

The chain uses TRBV7-9 and TRBJ2-1; D assignment may be TRBD1 or TRBD2 (6 bases each). Trimming shortened V by 2 bases and J by 5 bases, and 19 bases separated the two germline ends. CDR1 SEHNR and CDR2 FQNEAQ come from the germline V gene (reference sequence). The CDR3 has 17 amino acids. CDR3: CASSLPRGQVFHNEQFF. The CDR3 nucleotides read TGTGCCAGCAGCTTACCGCGGGGACAAGTTTTCCACAATGAGCAGTTCTTC.

The gene calls are TRBV30 and TRBJ1-4; tentatively, D is TRBD1 (5 bases). The germline V and J ends were trimmed by 1 base and 8 bases, with 11 bases remaining between them. This CDR3 has 13 amino acids. Germline CDR1 is GTSNPN and CDR2 is SVGIG (reference sequence). The CDR3 spells CAWSDGTEEKLFF. For the CDR3, the DNA is TGTGCCTGGAGTGATGGGACGGAGGAAAAACTGTTTTTT.

V gene TRBV9 combines with J gene TRBJ2-5; D unresolved. Germline CDR1 is SGDLS and CDR2 is YYNGEE. V lost 0 bases to trimming and J lost 2 bases, with 8 bases between them. The CDR3 consists of 14 residues. CDR3 sequence: CASSVEGTQETQYF. The CDR3 DNA follows: TGTGCCAGCAGCGTAGAAGGCACTCAAGAGACCCAGTACTTC.

This clonotype was picked up a small number of times. The chain joins TRBV7-9 to TRBJ1-2; tentative D call: TRBD1 (5 bases). Germline V gene lookup returns CDR1 SEHNR and CDR2 FQNEAQ (reference sequence). There are 14 residues in the CDR3. Trimming removed 1 base at V and 5 bases at J, with 11 bases between. DNA for the CDR3: TGTGCCAGCAGCTTAGTAGACAGCAGATATGGCTACACCTTC. Translating it yields CASSLVDSRYGYTF. The whole variable domain, remainder taken from reference TRBV7-9 and TRBJ1-2, is DTGVSQNPRHKITKRGQNVTFRCDPISEHNRLYWYRQTLGQGPEFLTYFQNEAQLEKSRLLSDRFSAERPKGSFSTLEIQRTEQGDSAMYLCASSLVDSRYGYTFGSGTRLTVV.

This clonotype occurred once. V usage is TRBV2 and J usage is TRBJ2-7; D not certain. The germline V and J ends were trimmed by 5 bases and 3 bases, with 11 bases remaining between them. The CDR3 is 13 residues long. Germline loops: CDR1 SNHLY, CDR2 FYNNEI. CDR3 in amino acids: CASSLRTHYEQYF. In DNA, the CDR3 is TGTGCCAGCAGTCTAAGGACCCACTACGAGCAGTACTTC.

The chain is built from TRBV11-3 and TRBJ2-1, with 9 bases lining up with TRBD1. J gave up 13 bases and V 5 bases, and 6 bases lay outside the gene matches. Germline V gene data show CDR1 as SGHNT and CDR2 as YENEEA. The CDR3 is 12 residues long. The CDR3 DNA reads as TGTGCCAGCAGCACAGGGACAGGGAACCAGTTCTTC. This translates into CASSTGTGNQFF.

This clonotype was observed many times. This chain links TRBV6-5 with TRBJ2-3; D might be TRBD1 (6 bases). CDR3 length equals 12 residues. Germline V lookup: CDR1 MNHEY, CDR2 SVGAGI. Trimming removed 11 bases from V and 0 bases from J, with 9 bases in between. Written as DNA, the CDR3 is TGTGCCTCCAGGGGCAGCACAGATACGCAGTATTTT. This gives the protein CASRGSTDTQYF.

Regarding this clonotype: Likely a read error: the CDR3 ends without its conserved phenylalanine or tryptophan. The chain recombines TRBV5-6 with TRBJ2-7; no firm D call. V lost 7 bases and J lost 2, with 22 bases in between. The germline V gene encodes CDR1 SGHDT and CDR2 YYEEEE. The CDR3 totals 16 residues. CDR3 nucleotide sequence: TGTGCCAGCTCCGCGGTGGGATCCTATCCCCCCTACGAGCAGTACTAC. Its translation is CASSAVGSYPPYEQYY.